The 14 T cell receptor beta chains listed next were all sequenced from one sample in a study of shared clonotypes between healthy human individuals. CD45RO negativity and positive selection for CCR7 defined naive CD8 cells, a population that excluded terminally differentiated effector memory CD45RA+ cells. TCRdb's table, derived via immunoSEQ multiplex PCR, lists solely in-frame clones and lacks some. The table lists roughly 590,000 clones, about 95% of them singletons. The sequenced material came from naive CD8+ T cells sorted from blood. These receptors were taken from a woman in her twenties or thirties in good health.

The V call is TRBV6-5, the J call TRBJ2-3; 8 bases align to TRBD1. CDR1 is MNHEY and CDR2 is SVGAGI in the germline V gene. The V gene end was trimmed by 5 bases and the J gene end by 2 bases; junction bases not matched to a gene: 6. The CDR3 extends over 15 amino acids. The CDR3: CASSATGADTDTQYF. DNA of the CDR3: TGTGCCAGCAGTGCGACAGGGGCGGACACAGATACGCAGTATTTT.

The V gene is TRBV29-1, the J gene TRBJ2-3, with D perhaps being TRBD1 or TRBD2 (5 bases each). The ends were cut back, 0 bases at V and 0 bases at J, with 19 bases in the middle. CDR1 SQVTM and CDR2 ANQGSEA come from the germline V gene. The CDR3 is 18 amino acids. In nucleotides, the CDR3 is TGCAGCGTTGAAGATCGGGGCCGGGCTAGCCTTAGCACAGATACGCAGTATTTT. Residues: CSVEDRGRASLSTDTQYF.

This sequence joins TRBV27 and TRBJ2-7; D perhaps matches TRBD1 (5 bases). Trimming shortened V by 4 bases and J by 0 bases, and 22 bases separated the two germline ends. Germline V gene data show CDR1 as MNHEY and CDR2 as SMNVEV (reference sequence). CDR3 length: 18 amino acids. DNA of the CDR3: TGTGCCAGCAGTTCACTTCTCCGAGGACACTCATTCTCCTACGAGCAGTACTTC. Protein: CASSSLLRGHSFSYEQYF.

The gene calls are TRBV28 and TRBJ1-2; 7 bases fit TRBD1. Germline V gene data show CDR1 as MDHEN and CDR2 as SYDVKM. J gave up 5 bases and V 1 base, and 13 bases lay outside the gene matches. The CDR3 has 17 amino acids. CDR3 DNA sequence: TGTGCCAGCAGTTTATTAGGGGGCGCAGCCCCAGGTTATGGCTACACCTTC. Translating it yields CASSLLGGAAPGYGYTF.

The chain carries TRBV15 and TRBJ2-3, with 9 nucleotides matching TRBD2. V lost 0 bases, J lost 5 bases, and 6 bases stayed unmatched. The CDR3 contains 16 residues. In germline, CDR1 is LNHNV, CDR2 YYDKDF (reference sequence). In nucleotides, the CDR3 is TGTGCCACCAGCAGAGATCGGGCGGGAGGGTTAGATACGCAGTATTTT. Translated, it gives CATSRDRAGGLDTQYF.

CDR3 sequence (DNA): TGTGCCAGTAGTATAGATTCCGTGGGTATCTACGAGCAGTACTTC. This translates into CASSIDSVGIYEQYF. The chain uses TRBV19 and TRBJ2-7; unclear D gene. Germline assignment: CDR1 LNHDA and CDR2 SQIVND (reference sequence). The V end was cut by 0 bases, the J end by 3 bases, with 12 bases between. The CDR3 runs to 15 residues.

J is TRBJ1-4 and V is TRBV2; 7 nucleotides align to TRBD1. V lost 3 bases, J lost 3 bases, and 4 bases stayed unmatched. The CDR3 runs 15 residues. Germline-derived CDR1 and CDR2 are SNHLY and FYNNEI. DNA of the CDR3: TGTGCCAGCAGTGACGCAGGGGGGGCTAATGAAAAACTGTTTTTT. It encodes CASSDAGGANEKLFF.

This chain uses TRBV19 with TRBJ1-5; D ambiguous. V lost 3 bases and J lost 5, with 11 bases in between. CDR3 length: 14 residues. CDR1 and CDR2 from the germline V gene are LNHDA and SQIVND (reference sequence). CDR3 sequence reads: CASSIGLPDQPQHF. Here the CDR3 DNA reads TGTGCCAGTAGTATCGGGCTCCCCGATCAGCCCCAGCATTTT.

V and J are TRBV27 and TRBJ2-1; perhaps TRBD2 as D (6 bases). Trimming pared 3 bases from V and 0 bases from J, leaving 12 bases between. This CDR3 has 16 residues. Germline CDR1 and CDR2: MNHEY and SMNVEV (reference sequence). The CDR3 loop reads CASSFQRVYSYNEQFF. In nucleotides, the CDR3 is TGTGCCAGCAGTTTCCAGCGGGTGTACTCCTACAATGAGCAGTTCTTC.

This rearrangement joins TRBV27 to TRBJ2-3, with 8 nucleotides matching TRBD2. Germline V gene data show CDR1 as MNHEY and CDR2 as SMNVEV (reference sequence). The CDR3 has 13 amino acids. The V and J ends lost 5 bases and 10 bases, in that order; junction bases with no gene match: 8. The CDR3 is CASSPGGQPPQYF. CDR3 sequence (DNA): TGTGCCAGCAGTCCGGGGGGGCAGCCTCCGCAGTATTTT.

This chain uses TRBV7-9 with TRBJ1-4; D may be TRBD1 (6 bases). Germline values: CDR1 SEHNR, CDR2 FQNEAQ (reference sequence). The CDR3 contains 15 residues. V was pared by 3 bases and J by 8 bases, with 16 bases between. CDR3: CASSFFKKQGEKLFF. The CDR3 region has the DNA TGTGCCAGCAGCTTTTTCAAGAAGCAGGGGGAAAAACTGTTTTTT.

This rearrangement joins TRBV11-2 to TRBJ2-5, with a weak D call TRBD2 (7 bases). CDR1 is SGHAT, CDR2 FQNNGV, per germline. This CDR3 has 14 amino acids. The V end was cut by 5 bases, the J end by 5 bases, with 15 bases between. In DNA form, the CDR3 reads TGTGCCAGCAGCCCCTCAGGGGAGGGTGAGACCCAGTACTTC. Amino acids: CASSPSGEGETQYF.

The V and J genes are TRBV30 and TRBJ1-1, with D unresolved. The CDR3 is 14 amino acids. Trimming stripped 4 bases from V and 1 base from J, with 13 bases between. Looked up from germline, CDR1 is GTSNPN and CDR2 is SVGIG (reference sequence). The CDR3 loop is CAWIAQKSNTEAFF. CDR3 sequence (DNA): TGTGCCTGGATAGCGCAAAAGTCGAACACTGAAGCTTTCTTT.

The chain joins TRBV4-1 to TRBJ2-7; 7 bases match TRBD2. Germline trimming cut 4 bases from V and 5 bases from J; bases unmatched to any gene: 8. The CDR3 contains 14 residues. From germline, CDR1 is MGHRA and CDR2 YSYEKL. Here the CDR3 DNA reads TGCGCCAGCAGCCTACTAGGCGGGAGAGACGAGCAGTACTTC. Its translation: CASSLLGGRDEQYF.